Sequencing of this T cell receptor beta chain was carried out in a study of response to subunit inactivated influenza vaccine. Germline V gene data show CDR1 as DFQATT and CDR2 as SNEGSKA (reference sequence). J was trimmed by 9 bases and V by 3 bases; bases with no gene match: 8. The CDR3 spans 13 residues. From the RT-PCR reads, TCRdb called clonotypes with MiXCR, one entry per CDR3 protein. The table shows 500,000 or so distinct CDR3 sequences, with about 17% occurring only once. The chain carries TRBV20-1 and TRBJ1-5, with TRBD1 identical over 7 bases. This sequence was found in a man in his fifties or sixties who received an inactivated influenza vaccine. Specimen: CD4+ T cells sorted from PBMCs, collected less than 30 months after vaccination. The CDR3: CSASAGGSGPQHF. In DNA form, the CDR3 reads TGCAGTGCTAGTGCAGGGGGATCAGGGCCCCAGCATTTT.